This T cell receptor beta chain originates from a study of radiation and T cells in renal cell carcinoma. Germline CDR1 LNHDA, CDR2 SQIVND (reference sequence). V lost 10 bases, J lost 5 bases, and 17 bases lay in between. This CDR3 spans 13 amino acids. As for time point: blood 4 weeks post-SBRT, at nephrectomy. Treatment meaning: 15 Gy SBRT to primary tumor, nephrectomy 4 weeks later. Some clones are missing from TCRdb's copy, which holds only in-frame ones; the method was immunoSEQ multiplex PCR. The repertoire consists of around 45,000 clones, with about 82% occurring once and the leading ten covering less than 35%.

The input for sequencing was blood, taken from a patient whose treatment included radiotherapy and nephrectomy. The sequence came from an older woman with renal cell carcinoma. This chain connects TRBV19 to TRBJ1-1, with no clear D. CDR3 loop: CATRRGRMTEAFF. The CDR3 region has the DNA TGTGCCACTCGAAGAGGAAGGATGACTGAAGCTTTCTTT.